A single sample gave rise to the 27 T cell receptor beta chains below, sequenced in a study of regulatory T cells in long-lasting Graves disease. Investigators prepared the TCR beta libraries by applying iRepertoire HTBI primers and Arm-PCR of CDR3 regions. TCRdb redid the calling of the multiplex PCR reads with MiXCR, one entry per CDR3 protein. The table has roughly 500,000 distinct CDR3 sequences, approximately 12% seen once. Time point reported: newly diagnosed GD, antithyroid drugs for less than 3 months. The authors made the TCR library using RNA they extracted from PBMCs. This same sample was also part of a study on T cells in Graves' hyperthyroidism and ophthalmopathy.

The sample here was peripheral blood mononuclear cells (PBMCs), taken at new diagnosis, from a patient treated with antithyroid drugs. The receptors stem from a man aged 30 to 39 with Graves disease.

J is TRBJ2-2 and V is TRBV18; D gene ambiguous. This CDR3 region has 16 residues. Trimming removed 0 bases from V and 0 bases from J, with 8 bases in between. CDR1 and CDR2 from the germline V gene are KGHSH and LQKENI. This CDR3 is CASSPPGIANTGELFF. The DNA for the CDR3 is TGTGCCAGCTCACCACCGGGCATCGCGAACACCGGGGAGCTGTTTTTT.

The chain recombines TRBV2 with TRBJ2-1; 9 bases are a match to TRBD2. The CDR3 extends over 14 amino acids. The germline V gene has CDR1 SNHLY and CDR2 FYNNEI. The junction had 5 bases not matched to a gene; V was cut back by 7 bases and J by 4 bases. The CDR3 nucleotides are TGTGCCAGCACCGGGACTAGCCGATACAATGAGCAGTTCTTC. Protein product: CASTGTSRYNEQFF.

This clonotype has just a few counts. The chain couples TRBV7-3 to TRBJ2-4; D uncertain. This CDR3 comprises 12 residues. Trimming removed 5 bases from V and 6 bases from J, with 8 bases in between. CDR1 SGHTA and CDR2 FQGTGA come from the germline V gene. The CDR3: CASSPAGNIQYF. The DNA of the CDR3 is TGTGCCAGCAGCCCAGCCGGAAACATTCAGTACTTC.

This clonotype was picked up many times. The CDR3 coding sequence is TGTGCCAGCAGTCCAGGTCGGGGCGGGGGACAGCCCCAGCATTTT. Protein: CASSPGRGGGQPQHF. This chain uses TRBV2 with TRBJ1-5; TRBD1 might be the D (5 bases). Trimming shortened V by 5 bases and J by 7 bases, and 18 bases separated the two germline ends. The CDR3 covers 15 residues. Germline assignment: CDR1 SNHLY and CDR2 FYNNEI.

This clonotype was picked up many times. This chain joins TRBV28 and TRBJ2-5; unclear D gene. There are 11 residues in the CDR3. From germline, CDR1 is MDHEN and CDR2 SYDVKM. Trimming removed 7 bases from V and 5 bases from J, with 8 bases in between. The CDR3 loop is CASTQMETQYF. The CDR3, as DNA: TGTGCCAGCACCCAAATGGAGACCCAGTACTTC. Full variable domain (rest looked up from reference TRBV28 and TRBJ2-5): DVKVTQSSRYLVKRTGEKVFLECVQDMDHENMFWYRQDPGLGLRLIYFSYDVKMKEKGDIPEGYSVSREKKERFSLILESASTNQTSMYLCASTQMETQYFGPGTRLLVL.

Comment on this clonotype: With a much larger clone just one base away, this may be a read error. The chain joins TRBV20-1 to TRBJ2-5, with D possibly TRBD2 on 5 matching bases. The length of the CDR3 is 12 residues. CDR1 and CDR2 from the germline V gene are DFQATT and SNEGSKA (reference sequence). CDR3 sequence (DNA): TGCAGTACTAGAGATTTGGTGGAGACCCAGTACTTC. It yields the protein CSTRDLVETQYF.

This clonotype came up many times. J is TRBJ2-1 and V is TRBV20-1; D is unclear. V lost 0 bases to trimming and J lost 4 bases, with 10 bases between them. Germline CDR1 is DFQATT and CDR2 is SNEGSKA (reference sequence). This CDR3 is 14 amino acids long. The CDR3 is CSARDTAEYNEQFF. The CDR3 nucleotides are TGCAGTGCTAGAGATACGGCGGAATACAATGAGCAGTTCTTC.

The chain joins TRBV7-9 to TRBJ2-1; 7 nucleotides agree with TRBD2. Germline V gene lookup returns CDR1 SEHNR and CDR2 FQNEAQ (reference sequence). J gave up 5 bases and V 7 bases, and 17 bases lay outside the gene matches. This CDR3 is built from 17 residues. The CDR3 DNA reads TGTGCCAGCATCGAACCCTGGCCAGCGGGAATCGACAATGAGCAGTTCTTC. It specifies CASIEPWPAGIDNEQFF.

The table lists this clonotype with many counts. This chain connects TRBV7-8 to TRBJ1-2; D gene uncertain. The V gene lost 1 base and the J gene lost 0 bases, with 15 bases spanning the gap. The germline gives CDR1 SGHVS, CDR2 FQNEAQ. This CDR3 region has 17 residues. DNA of the CDR3: TGTGCCAGCAGCTTAGGGATAGCCCCTTTTCCTAACTATGGCTACACCTTC. This gives the protein CASSLGIAPFPNYGYTF.

In its sample, this clonotype was seen many times. The CDR3 DNA is TGTGCCAGCAGCCGAGCCGGCTCCAATTCACCCCTCCACTTT. It translates to CASSRAGSNSPLHF. The chain carries TRBV12-3 or TRBV12-4 and TRBJ1-6; no firm D call. Trimming took off 6 bases at V and 7 bases at J, with 13 bases between the two ends. The CDR3 runs 14 residues.

The chain has TRBV19 and TRBJ1-5; D gene unclear. This CDR3 is 16 amino acids long. Germline CDR1 is LNHDA and CDR2 is SQIVND (reference sequence). V lost 7 bases to trimming and J lost 0 bases, with 16 bases between them. CDR3 DNA: TGTGCCAGTAACGAGGTGGGGAAATATAGCAATCAGCCCCAGCATTTT. It specifies CASNEVGKYSNQPQHF.

This clonotype has more than one count but fewer than ten. The CDR3 is CASSLLMDRAYEQYF. In DNA, the CDR3 is TGTGCCAGCAGCCTGCTTATGGACCGCGCCTACGAGCAGTACTTC. This rearrangement joins TRBV3-1 to TRBJ2-7; no definite D call. Germline V lookup: CDR1 LGHDT, CDR2 YNNKEL (reference sequence). The CDR3 loop spans 15 amino acids. V was pared by 4 bases and J by 2 bases, with 15 bases between.

There are a few counts of this clonotype. The V call is TRBV6-2 or TRBV6-3, the J call TRBJ2-7; D may be TRBD1 (8 bases). Trimming left V 5 bases short and J 5 bases short, with 13 bases between. The CDR3 has 13 residues. Germline V CDR1 and CDR2: MNHEY, SVGEGT. CDR3 in amino acids: CASSRTGRDEQYF. The CDR3 DNA is TGTGCCAGCAGTAGGACAGGGAGGGACGAGCAGTACTTC.

V and J are TRBV19 and TRBJ1-2; 9 nucleotides align to TRBD1. Germline values: CDR1 LNHDA, CDR2 SQIVND (reference sequence). The CDR3 is 16 amino acids. The ends lost 1 base at V and 6 bases at J; junction bases unmatched: 9. The CDR3 is CASSIAFLGQGNGYTF. The CDR3 DNA reads TGTGCCAGTAGTATAGCCTTCCTCGGACAGGGGAATGGCTACACCTTC.

The J gene is TRBJ2-6, the V gene TRBV29-1; D remains unclear. The V and J ends lost 3 bases and 2 bases respectively, with 8 bases between them. CDR3 length: 14 amino acids. Looked up from germline, CDR1 is SQVTM and CDR2 is ANQGSEA. The CDR3 nucleotides read TGCAGCGTTGACCTGGACCCTGGGGCCAACGTCCTGACTTTC. Translated, it gives CSVDLDPGANVLTF.

Ten or more counts support this clonotype. V and J are TRBV12-5 and TRBJ1-2; D ambiguous. Germline V CDR1 and CDR2: LGHNT, FRNRAP. V was clipped by 6 bases and J by 8 bases, with 28 bases between them. This CDR3 has 17 residues. Here the CDR3 reads CASGFAGWAQDPAGYTF. The CDR3 nucleotides are TGTGCTAGTGGCTTCGCGGGGTGGGCGCAGGATCCCGCCGGCTACACCTTC.

Many counts were recorded for this clonotype. The chain recombines TRBV7-2 with TRBJ1-2; D unclear. The CDR3 loop spans 15 amino acids. Germline V gene data show CDR1 as SGHTA and CDR2 as FQGNSA. V dropped 5 bases and J dropped 5 bases, with 18 bases sitting between them. CDR3 DNA sequence: TGTGCCAGCAGCACCCCTGCGCGAAGGTGGTATGGCTACACCTTC. Protein sequence: CASSTPARRWYGYTF.

Concerning this clonotype itself: Possible read error: a much larger clone is one base away. This chain connects TRBV7-2 to TRBJ1-6; no definite D call. CDR1 and CDR2 (germline): SGHTA, FQGNSA. The CDR3 covers 14 residues. The CDR3 loop reads CVSSLSSYNSPLHF. CDR3 sequence (DNA): TGTGTCAGCAGCCTCAGCTCCTATAATTCACCCCTCCACTTT.

CDR3 coding DNA: TGTGCCAGCAGTCTACAGGGACACACTAACTATGGCTACACCTTC. Its protein is CASSLQGHTNYGYTF. The rearrangement links TRBV27 to TRBJ1-2, with D possibly TRBD1 on 6 matching bases. V lost 5 bases, J lost 0 bases, and 13 bases lay in between. CDR1 is MNHEY and CDR2 is SMNVEV in the germline V gene (reference sequence). The CDR3 runs to 15 residues.

The sample holds many counts of this clonotype. This chain links TRBV7-9 with TRBJ2-2; 10 bases map to TRBD2. The V gene's germline CDR1 is SEHNR and CDR2 FQNEAQ (reference sequence). The CDR3 covers 17 residues. Germline trimming cut 3 bases from V and 8 bases from J; bases unmatched to any gene: 12. CDR3 sequence: CASSFGNSGRASGELFF. The CDR3 DNA reads as TGTGCCAGCAGCTTTGGAAACAGCGGGAGGGCCTCGGGGGAGCTGTTTTTT.

This clonotype was detected many times. The chain is built from TRBV6-2 or TRBV6-3 and TRBJ1-6, with D unclear. The CDR3 runs 15 residues. Germline CDR1 reads MNHEY; CDR2 reads SVGEGT. V shed 7 bases and J shed 4 bases, with 14 bases lying between them. CDR3 coding DNA: TGTGCCAGCACCCCTAGAACAGCATATAATTCACCCCTCCACTTT. Translated, it gives CASTPRTAYNSPLHF.

This clonotype appeared many times. The chain joins TRBV28 to TRBJ2-5; 13 nucleotides match TRBD2. The V segment lost 6 bases and the J segment 5 bases; nucleotides outside the gene matches: 6. The CDR3 runs to 15 residues. CDR1 MDHEN and CDR2 SYDVKM come from the germline V gene. The CDR3 loop reads CASSRTSGGRETQYF. DNA for the CDR3: TGTGCCAGCAGCAGGACTAGCGGGGGTAGGGAGACCCAGTACTTC.

This chain links TRBV15 with TRBJ1-4; TRBD1 aligns across 7 bases. The J segment lost 0 bases and the V segment lost 4 bases, leaving 2 bases of the junction unmatched. The CDR3 covers 15 residues. The V gene's germline CDR1 is LNHNV and CDR2 YYDKDF (reference sequence). CDR3 nucleotide sequence: TGTGCCACCAGCACCACAGGGGCAACTAATGAAAAACTGTTTTTT. Its protein product is CATSTTGATNEKLFF.

This clonotype was detected ten times or more. This chain uses TRBV7-3 with TRBJ2-5; possibly TRBD1 for D (6 bases). This CDR3 region has 14 residues. Germline-derived CDR1 and CDR2 are SGHTA and FQGTGA. Trimming removed 4 bases from V and 5 bases from J, with 14 bases in between. CDR3 in amino acids: CASSSYGTPETQYF. CDR3 coding DNA: TGTGCCAGCAGCTCTTACGGGACACCTGAGACCCAGTACTTC.

This clonotype was counted many times. The chain combines TRBV3-1 with TRBJ1-2, with a tentative D call TRBD1 (5 bases). CDR1 is LGHDT, CDR2 YNNKEL, per germline (reference sequence). V lost 0 bases to trimming and J lost 4 bases, with 15 bases between them. The CDR3 extends over 16 amino acids. The CDR3 nucleotides are TGTGCCAGCAGCCAAGATCTGCGGGGGTTGGTCTATGGCTACACCTTC. This sequence encodes CASSQDLRGLVYGYTF.

This clonotype occurred a few times. V is TRBV7-9 and J is TRBJ2-5; D not resolved. Germline-derived CDR1 and CDR2 are SEHNR and FQNEAQ (reference sequence). Trimming cost V 5 bases and J 4 bases, with 11 bases left between them. This CDR3 is 13 amino acids long. The CDR3 is CASSIREGETQYF. The CDR3 region has the DNA TGTGCCAGCAGCATAAGAGAAGGAGAGACCCAGTACTTC.

This clonotype occurred a few times. Here the CDR3 reads CASSPSRGGNEQFF. DNA for the CDR3: TGTGCCAGCAGCCCCTCGAGGGGTGGCAATGAGCAGTTCTTC. The V call is TRBV7-3, the J call TRBJ2-1; D is tentatively TRBD1 or TRBD2 (5 bases each). Trimming shortened V by 5 bases and J by 6 bases, and 14 bases separated the two germline ends. Germline lookup yields CDR1 SGHTA and CDR2 FQGTGA. The CDR3 consists of 14 residues.